This TCR beta chain was observed in a study of shared T cell receptors in the human thymus (dated by TCRdb to the early 2020s). Background on the whole study: The study examined how self-reactive, shared T-cell receptor alpha chains are generated in the human thymus.

The library relied on the immunoSEQ multiplex PCR assay. The table was pulled from immuneACCESS by TCRdb, which kept in-frame rearrangements only. Such tables lose some clones; where checked, under half of the loss comes from unresolved V genes, and the rest has no known cause. In all, the sample holds 700,000 or so clones, and roughly 85% of those were seen once. The leading ten clones occupy about 0.0098% of the sample. As concerns this clone: Its antigen specificity is not known. No per-base quality is available; no much larger clone lies one base away.

CDR1 and CDR2 were assigned from the germline V gene as MGHDK and SYGVNS. CDR3 length: 13 amino acids, cysteine to phenylalanine. The CDR3 DNA has 39 bases and is translated from base 1. V trim: 4 bases; J trim: 2 bases; unmatched bases: 2. These same data were also listed under a study on human thymus T cells. The second paper further reports: In Finland, the donors were immunologically healthy infants who were having open corrective cardiac surgery for congenital heart defects. The thymus tissue came from surgical resects taken out during corrective cardiac surgery. V and J gene segment usage appeared biased in both thymic and peripheral blood repertoires. Highly overlapping thymic TCR repertoires among unrelated individuals were reported in the related research. The study characterized TCR alpha and beta repertoires from eight infant thymus samples and four related peripheral blood samples. Donor ages ranging from about 6 to 244 days were recorded, and several male and two female infants were included in the cohort. Thymocytes were freed from the tissue by mechanical means and kept at -70 degrees C as pellets of roughly 9-30 million cells. A QIAsymphony instrument was used to extract genomic DNA from frozen cell pellets. The immunoSEQ multiplex PCR assay was used to amplify the TCRB and TCRAD loci from a standardized amount of quality-controlled genomic DNA. The amplicons spanned the V(D)J region and were long enough to cover the CDR3 and allow V and J genes to be identified. Through the commercial immunoSEQ service, the amplicons were sequenced on an Illumina platform. Primer bias and sequencing errors were corrected as previously described, and TCRAD and TCRB were defined on the basis of the IMGT database. The repertoires were analysed using immunoSEQ Analyzer 3.0 and VDJTools for basic statistics, V/J segment usage, diversity estimates, rarefaction and pairwise overlap. Diversity was estimated using the Chao1, ChaoE, Efron-Thisted, Shannon and inverse Simpson indices, and was also estimated on datasets down-sampled to the size of the smallest sample. Repertoire overlap was determined by strict matching of CDR3 nucleotide sequence, V gene and J gene, and Jaccard-based multidimensional scaling clustering was applied. On average, thymus samples gave 750,000 to 950,000 unique TCRB clonotypes, whereas blood samples gave roughly 86,000.

The V and J segments used are TRBV25-1 and TRBJ2-7; 7 bases in between match TRBD1. The sequenced material came from thymocytes. This TCR was sampled from a girl under three years old with a congenital heart defect. Donor details come from another sample of the same person, matched by shared clones. CDR3 region: CASSGQGAYEQYF. The bases are TGTGCCAGCAGTGGCCAGGGGGCCTACGAGCAGTACTTC.